The next 14 T cell receptor beta chains were all read from a single sample in a study of T cell clonotyping in hematopoietic cell transplantation. The protocol was immunoSEQ multiplex PCR, while the TCRdb copy is restricted to in-frame clones and leaves out a portion. The sample holds 6,000 or so clones, 87% seen once. Sequences were derived from peripheral blood mononuclear cells, sampled 100 days after allogeneic stem cell transplant. The receptors come from a female patient between 35 and 55 years old who had an allogeneic stem cell transplant from a related donor, so the T cells may come from the graft donor. Some clones in this sample may be carry-over from other donors' samples.

The chain couples TRBV29-1 to TRBJ2-5; TRBD1 agrees at 7 bases. Looked up from germline, CDR1 is SQVTM and CDR2 is ANQGSEA. V lost 5 bases to trimming and J lost 2 bases; unmatched junction nucleotides: 5. The CDR3 length is 13 residues. CDR3 residues: CSVHRDSQETQYF. In DNA form, the CDR3 reads TGCAGCGTTCATCGGGACAGTCAAGAGACCCAGTACTTC.

The V and J genes are TRBV7-2 and TRBJ1-4; weak D call: TRBD1 (6 bases). Germline values: CDR1 SGHTA, CDR2 FQGNSA. V was shortened by 2 bases and J by 8 bases, with 15 bases between the two germline ends. The CDR3 is 15 amino acids. CDR3 sequence: CASSLQPGTTEKLFF. CDR3 DNA sequence: TGTGCCAGCAGCTTACAACCCGGGACAACGGAAAAACTGTTTTTT. The whole variable domain, remainder taken from reference TRBV7-2 and TRBJ1-4, is GAGVSQSPSNKVTEKGKDVELRCDPISGHTALYWYRQSLGQGLEFLIYFQGNSAPDKSGLPSDRFSAERTGGSVSTLTIQRTQQEDSAVYLCASSLQPGTTEKLFFGSGTQLSVL.

The chain joins TRBV19 to TRBJ2-1; TRBD2 agrees at 7 bases. This CDR3 has 17 amino acids. Germline-derived CDR1 and CDR2 are LNHDA and SQIVND (reference sequence). The trim removed 8 bases at V and 0 bases at J, leaving 13 bases unmatched. The CDR3 is CASGTGRERSSYNEQFF. CDR3 coding DNA: TGTGCCAGTGGGACTGGGCGGGAGCGAAGCTCCTACAATGAGCAGTTCTTC.

This chain connects TRBV4-2 to TRBJ1-1, with D uncertain. The CDR3 has 15 amino acids. The V and J ends lost 3 bases and 1 base respectively, with 12 bases between them. Germline V lookup: CDR1 LGHNA, CDR2 YNFKEQ. CDR3 coding DNA: TGTGCCAGCAGCCACTCCCCCGACGGGAACACTGAAGCTTTCTTT. Translated: CASSHSPDGNTEAFF.

There are a few counts of this clone. The CDR3, as DNA: TGTGCCAGCAGCCCTCAGATTAGCACAGATACGCAGTATTTT. It codes for CASSPQISTDTQYF. This chain connects TRBV28 to TRBJ2-3; D is undetermined. Trimming pared 6 bases from V and 0 bases from J, leaving 10 bases between. There are 14 residues in the CDR3. Germline values: CDR1 MDHEN, CDR2 SYDVKM.

This chain links TRBV7-2 with TRBJ2-1; 7 bases line up with TRBD2. Germline V gene lookup returns CDR1 SGHTA and CDR2 FQGNSA. The junction had 4 bases not matched to a gene; V was cut back by 5 bases and J by 6 bases. The CDR3 sequence is 13 residues long. The chain's CDR3 is CASSIGLVNEQFF. The CDR3 nucleotides are TGTGCCAGCAGCATTGGACTAGTCAATGAGCAGTTCTTC. The full variable domain, in which reference TRBV7-2 and TRBJ2-1 provide the parts outside the CDR3, is GAGVSQSPSNKVTEKGKDVELRCDPISGHTALYWYRQSLGQGLEFLIYFQGNSAPDKSGLPSDRFSAERTGGSVSTLTIQRTQQEDSAVYLCASSIGLVNEQFFGPGTRLTVL.

This clone was seen only a few times. The CDR3 region is CASRPGDRLDHEQYF. DNA for the CDR3: TGTGCCAGCAGGCCGGGCGATAGGCTTGACCACGAGCAGTACTTC. The rearrangement joins TRBV6-5 to TRBJ2-7; D call uncertain. In germline, CDR1 is MNHEY, CDR2 SVGAGI. V shed 6 bases and J shed 5 bases, with 20 bases lying between them. This CDR3 has 15 amino acids.

V usage is TRBV28 and J usage is TRBJ2-7, with D unresolved. In germline, CDR1 is MDHEN, CDR2 SYDVKM. V was shortened by 5 bases and J by 4 bases, with 6 bases between the two germline ends. This CDR3 is built from 11 residues. The CDR3 DNA follows: TGTGCCAGCAGTCCTGGATACGAGCAGTACTTC. Protein: CASSPGYEQYF.

V gene TRBV7-9 combines with J gene TRBJ1-2; TRBD1 is a possible D gene (6 bases). Germline CDR1 reads SEHNR; CDR2 reads FQNEAQ (reference sequence). This CDR3 is 14 amino acids long. Trimming cost V 1 base and J 3 bases, with 9 bases left between them. The CDR3 nucleotides read TGTGCCAGCAGCTTAGGGGAGGGGGACTATGGCTACACCTTC. It is translated as CASSLGEGDYGYTF.

This clone was counted a single time. The V call is TRBV5-1, the J call TRBJ1-1; D is unresolved. The CDR3 sequence is 14 residues long. In germline, CDR1 is SGHRS, CDR2 YFSETQ. The V and J ends lost 4 bases and 3 bases respectively, with 13 bases between them. The CDR3 bases are TGCGCCAGCAGCCGGACCCTTGGGGACACTGAAGCTTTCTTT. Its protein product is CASSRTLGDTEAFF.

The CDR3 sequence is CASSSTSGSRWEQYF. In DNA, the CDR3 is TGTGCCAGCAGCAGCACTAGCGGGAGTCGATGGGAGCAGTACTTC. V and J are TRBV11-3 and TRBJ2-7; 11 bases match TRBD2. Germline values: CDR1 SGHNT, CDR2 YENEEA. The CDR3 covers 15 residues. The V and J ends lost 5 bases and 7 bases, in that order; junction bases with no gene match: 10.

The chain joins TRBV6-1 to TRBJ1-1; D is undetermined. CDR3 length: 12 amino acids. V shed 3 bases and J shed 4 bases, with 6 bases lying between them. Germline V CDR1 and CDR2: MNHNS, SASEGT. CDR3 sequence reads: CASSDRVTEAFF. The CDR3 DNA sequence: TGTGCCAGCAGTGACAGAGTCACTGAAGCTTTCTTT.

The chain joins TRBV5-5 to TRBJ2-7; the D gene is possibly TRBD2 (6 bases). The CDR3 sequence is 15 residues long. Trimming stripped 0 bases from V and 0 bases from J, with 10 bases between. Germline V gene data show CDR1 as SGHKS and CDR2 as YYEKEE (reference sequence). As DNA, the CDR3 is TGTGCCAGCAGCTTGGGTTGGCGGGACTCCTACGAGCAGTACTTC. Its translation is CASSLGWRDSYEQYF.

This sequence joins TRBV28 and TRBJ1-2; TRBD1 is a possible D gene (5 bases). Germline V CDR1 and CDR2: MDHEN, SYDVKM. The CDR3 extends over 17 amino acids. Deletions cut 1 base from V and 1 base from J, with 16 bases between. The CDR3 here is CASSLSSGPGGNYGYTF. The CDR3 bases are TGTGCCAGCAGTTTATCTTCAGGGCCCGGGGGTAACTATGGCTACACCTTC.